What follows are 9 T cell receptor beta chains derived from one specimen sequenced in a study of blood T cell repertoires in COVID-19. Measured with immunoSEQ multiplex PCR; TCRdb has only the in-frame clones, and not every one. This table has 200,000 or so clones, 70% to 90% appearing once. The sample was PBMCs or T cells enriched from blood (not recorded which). These receptors all stem from a woman between 18 and 29 years old who had recovered from COVID-19.

The chain recombines TRBV11-2 with TRBJ1-1; D gene unclear. CDR1 is SGHAT and CDR2 is FQNNGV in the germline V gene. This CDR3 contains 12 residues. Trimming pared 1 base from V and 12 bases from J, leaving 12 bases between. The CDR3 DNA sequence: TGTGCCAGCAGCTTAGGGTCTATTATGTCTTTCTTT. The encoded protein is CASSLGSIMSFF.

The chain combines TRBV7-9 with TRBJ2-1; D gene ambiguous. Germline V gives CDR1 SEHNR, CDR2 FQNEAQ (reference sequence). This CDR3 contains 12 residues. The germline V and J ends were trimmed by 5 bases and 7 bases, with 9 bases remaining between them. CDR3 DNA: TGTGCCAGCAGCCGTAGCCAAAATGAGCAGTTCTTC. Its translation: CASSRSQNEQFF.

About this clone: Other DNA sequences from this sample encode an identical CDR3 as well. The chain has TRBV5-1 and TRBJ1-2; the D is unclear. Trimming took 4 bases from V and 0 from J, leaving 7 bases between them. The CDR3 loop spans 13 amino acids. CDR1 and CDR2 (germline): SGHRS, YFSETQ. Here the CDR3 DNA reads TGCGCCAGCAGCCCCGGGACTAACTATGGCTACACCTTC. Translated, it gives CASSPGTNYGYTF.

The gene calls are TRBV2 and TRBJ1-6, with 7 bases that match TRBD1. Germline values: CDR1 SNHLY, CDR2 FYNNEI. With 3 bases clipped from V and 9 bases from J, the junction kept 5 bases outside the gene matches. CDR3 length: 14 amino acids. The CDR3 region has the DNA TGTGCCAGCAGTGAGGAGGGGGCACGTTCACCCCTCCACTTT. Its protein is CASSEEGARSPLHF.

The rearrangement links TRBV9 to TRBJ2-3, with a tentative D call TRBD2 (6 bases). The germline CDR1 and CDR2 sequences are SGDLS and YYNGEE. The CDR3 has 15 residues. The V end lost 4 bases, the J end lost 2 bases, and 14 bases lay between the germline ends. The CDR3 protein is CASSKGGVFTDTQYF. The CDR3, as DNA: TGTGCCAGCAGCAAGGGAGGAGTCTTCACAGATACGCAGTATTTT.

This chain connects TRBV24-1 to TRBJ2-7; no definite D call. This CDR3 has 11 residues. V gave up 0 bases and J gave up 7 bases, with 3 bases separating them. Germline CDR1 KGHDR, CDR2 SFDVKD. CDR3 region: CATSDLREQYF. Here the CDR3 DNA reads TGTGCCACCAGTGATTTGCGTGAGCAGTACTTC.

J is TRBJ2-7 and V is TRBV23-1, with 9 bases matching TRBD1. TRBV23-1 is assigned to the ORF class and has an uncertain function. The trim removed 2 bases at V and 5 bases at J, leaving 7 bases unmatched. The CDR3 is 15 amino acids. CDR3 bases: TGCGCCAGCAGTCAAAATTGGGACAGGGTCGACGAGCAGTACTTC. This gives the protein CASSQNWDRVDEQYF.

This clone was recorded a few times. The chain employs TRBV11-2 and TRBJ2-7; D unresolved. The CDR3 is 12 residues long. Trimming removed 6 bases from V and 3 bases from J, with 9 bases in between. Germline CDR1 and CDR2: SGHAT and FQNNGV. CDR3 DNA sequence: TGTGCCAGCAGGTCACTGAGCTACGAGCAGTACTTC. Its protein product is CASRSLSYEQYF.

The sample holds a few counts of this clone. The chain recombines TRBV2 with TRBJ2-1; D gene ambiguous. Germline loops: CDR1 SNHLY, CDR2 FYNNEI. The V end was cut by 2 bases, the J end by 1 base, with 9 bases between. The length of the CDR3 is 15 residues. The CDR3 protein is CASSESVLSYNEQFF. The CDR3 bases are TGTGCCAGCAGTGAATCGGTTCTGTCCTACAATGAGCAGTTCTTC.